This is a list of T cell receptor beta chains from one sample in a study of T cells after somatic rescue of genetic block. Produced via immunoSEQ multiplex PCR; TCRdb's table is partial and in-frame only. Found here are 65,000 to 70,000 clones, around 90% of them singletons; the top ten hold roughly 2.8%. Input material: peripheral blood mononuclear cells (PBMCs). Source of these receptors: a man aged 35-49 years. Both conserved end residues are part of each CDR3. A D gene is named only where the DNA matches it firmly. Expanded clones get a size class; other rows say once, few or many, or leave the size out.

d_call | j_call | v_call | clone_size | cdr3_length | cdr3_nt | cdr3_aa
. | TRBJ1-4 | TRBV4-2 | . | 16 | TGTGCCAGCAGCCAAGAGATATATGGGGCGGGAGAAAAACTGTTTTTT | CASSQEIYGAGEKLFF
. | TRBJ2-5 | TRBV13 | few | 14 | TGTGCCAGCAGCCCCTACGAAGGGCAAGAGACCCAGTACTTC | CASSPYEGQETQYF
TRBD1 | TRBJ1-5 | TRBV19 | . | 15 | TGTGCCAGTAGTATAGGGGACAGGGGGCGTCAGCCCCAGCATTTT | CASSIGDRGRQPQHF
. | TRBJ2-1 | TRBV28 | once | 14 | TGTGCCAGCAGTTTACTCGGATCCTACAATGAGCAGTTCTTC | CASSLLGSYNEQFF
TRBD2 | TRBJ2-3 | TRBV19 | . | 14 | TGTGCCAGTAGTATGCTAGCGGGGGAAGATACGCAGTATTTT | CASSMLAGEDTQYF
. | TRBJ1-5 | TRBV19 | . | 17 | TGTGCCAGTAGTATAGTGTCAGGGGATTATAGCAATCAGCCCCAGCATTTT | CASSIVSGDYSNQPQHF
. | TRBJ2-3 | TRBV9 | . | 15 | TGTGCCAGCAGCGTAGGTTGGTCGGGCTCAGATACGCAGTATTTT | CASSVGWSGSDTQYF
. | TRBJ2-2 | TRBV28 | . | 16 | TGTGCCGCGGCTCCTGGGACGGCCAGATGGAGCGGGGAGCTGTTTTTT | CAAAPGTARWSGELFF
. | TRBJ1-2 | TRBV9 | . | 15 | TGTGCCAGCAGCGTATCCGAGACAGCTTACTATGGCTACACCTTC | CASSVSETAYYGYTF
. | TRBJ2-1 | TRBV30 | . | 12 | TGTGCCTGGAGTGTAAGGTCGGTTGGGCAGTTCTTC | CAWSVRSVGQFF
. | TRBJ1-5 | TRBV19 | . | 13 | TGTGCCAGTAGGGAGACAGAGAATCAGCCCCAGCATTTT | CASRETENQPQHF
. | TRBJ2-3 | TRBV10-3 | . | 14 | TGTGCCATCAGTGAGTCAGTCGAAGGAGATACGCAGTATTTT | CAISESVEGDTQYF
. | TRBJ2-3 | TRBV10-3 | . | 17 | TGTGCCATCAGTGAGTCTCCCGGTAGGACTAACACAGATACGCAGTATTTT | CAISESPGRTNTDTQYF
. | TRBJ2-3 | TRBV28 | . | 15 | TGTGCCAGCAGGGACTACACATACAGCACAGATACGCAGTATTTT | CASRDYTYSTDTQYF
. | TRBJ1-4 | TRBV6-5 | . | 12 | TGTGCCAGCAGTCGAACAGGGGAAAAACTGTTTTTT | CASSRTGEKLFF
TRBD2 | TRBJ2-3 | TRBV4-3 | . | 17 | TGCGCCAGCAGCCAATCCCTACTAGCGGGAGTTGGGGATACGCAGTATTTT | CASSQSLLAGVGDTQYF
TRBD2 | TRBJ2-2 | TRBV10-3 | . | 15 | TGTGCCATCAGTGGTCCTAGCGGGGACACCGGGGAGCTGTTTTTT | CAISGPSGDTGELFF
. | TRBJ1-5 | TRBV7-9 | . | 14 | TGTGCCAGCAGCTTAGGGGGAGGATTCCAGCCCCAGCATTTT | CASSLGGGFQPQHF
. | TRBJ2-7 | TRBV18 | . | 15 | TGTGCCAGCTCACCACAAGGACGGTATCTCTACGAGCAGTACTTC | CASSPQGRYLYEQYF
. | TRBJ2-7 | TRBV27 | . | 14 | TGTGCCAGCCGCATTGGTGAAACCTCCTACGAGCAGTACTTC | CASRIGETSYEQYF
. | TRBJ2-1 | TRBV7-2 | . | 14 | TGTGCCAGCAGCTCAGTTAGCGTGATGAATGAGCAGTTCTTC | CASSSVSVMNEQFF
TRBD1 | TRBJ2-7 | TRBV4-3 | once | 15 | TGCGCCAGCAGCCAGGGGACAGGGAAGCCCTACGAGCAGTACTTC | CASSQGTGKPYEQYF
. | TRBJ2-6 | TRBV6-1 | once | 15 | TGTGCCAGCAGTGTCTCTTGCTCTATGCACAAAGTCGGGCCTTTC | CASSVSCSMHKVGPF
. | TRBJ2-2 | TRBV4-1 | . | 14 | TGCGCCAGCAGCCAAGTTTTGACCACCGGGGAGCTGTTTTTT | CASSQVLTTGELFF
TRBD2 | TRBJ2-3 | TRBV5-1 | . | 15 | TGCGCCAGCAGCTTGACAGCGGGAGGCGCAGATACGCAGTATTTT | CASSLTAGGADTQYF
. | TRBJ2-7 | TRBV5-1 | . | 14 | TGCGCCAGCAGCTTGGGGGATTACCATTACGAGCAGTACTTC | CASSLGDYHYEQYF
. | TRBJ2-1 | TRBV7-9 | . | 14 | TGTGCCAGCAGCTCCGGGACAACCTACAATGAGCAGTTCTTC | CASSSGTTYNEQFF
TRBD1 | TRBJ1-6 | TRBV6-4 | . | 16 | TGTGCCAGCAGTGGAAACCGGGACAGTTATCCTTCACCCCTCCACTTT | CASSGNRDSYPSPLHF
TRBD2 | TRBJ2-7 | TRBV4-2 | . | 16 | TGTGCCAGCAGCCAAGAGAGTAGCGGGGCTTCCTACGAGCAGTACTTC | CASSQESSGASYEQYF
TRBD1 | TRBJ2-2 | TRBV5-1 | . | 15 | TGCGCCAGCAGCTCGGGACAGGGATTTACCGGGGAGCTGTTTTTT | CASSSGQGFTGELFF
. | TRBJ2-5 | TRBV28 | . | 15 | TGTGCCAGCAGTCCCCTTTTGGAGGGGAAAGAGACCCAGTACTTC | CASSPLLEGKETQYF
. | TRBJ2-5 | TRBV28 | . | 14 | TGTGCCAGCAGGCCTCACAGGGACCAAGAGACCCAGTACTTC | CASRPHRDQETQYF
TRBD1 | TRBJ2-1 | TRBV27 | . | 15 | TGTGCCAGCAGTTTCCGGGACAGGGAGGGAAATGAGCAGTTCTTC | CASSFRDREGNEQFF
. | TRBJ1-1 | TRBV28 | . | 13 | TGTGCCAGCAGTTTACCAGGGTTTCGCGGAGCTTTCTTT | CASSLPGFRGAFF